Sequencing of this T cell receptor beta chain was carried out in a study of Ad26.COV2.S vaccination and SARS-CoV-2 variants. At the level of the study: Donor had been placed in the Ad26.COV2.S arm of the COV1001 trial. Into the muscle, Ad26.COV2.S was dosed once or twice, 56 days apart.

This clone was seen only once. Other nucleotide sequences from this sample produce the same CDR3. Measured with immunoSEQ multiplex PCR; TCRdb has only the in-frame clones, and not every one. The sample has about 680,000 clones, roughly 90% seen once. Treatment given: about 20 received Ad26.COV2.S at low or high dose, single or two shots; about 5 received placebo; per-sample allocation not given. The samples date from day 63 after the first vaccine or placebo injection. This CDR3 has 14 amino acids. V was pared by 1 base and J by 4 bases, with 4 bases of the junction left unmatched. Germline-derived CDR1 and CDR2 are SGHTA and FQGNSA.

The rearrangement joins TRBV7-2 to TRBJ2-7; 7 bases agree with TRBD2. The source material was peripheral blood, sampled in a trial of Ad26.COV2.S vaccine versus placebo. The TCR originated in a person aged 18-60 years who received the Ad26.COV2.S COVID-19 vaccine or a placebo. Here the CDR3 DNA reads TGTGCCAGCAGCTTAGTGGGGGGGGAGTACGAGCAGTACTTC. Translated: CASSLVGGEYEQYF.